What follows are 14 T cell receptor beta chains derived from one specimen sequenced in a study of PD-1 blockade in classical Hodgkin lymphoma. Time point: cycle 4 day 1 (C4D1), after 6 weeks of nivolumab. Every one of the patients relapsed after autologous stem cell transplantation (brentuximab vedotin exposure was variable). The data were produced by immunoSEQ multiplex PCR, yet TCRdb's version contains in-frame clones alone and is incomplete. The sample includes about 44,000 clones, around 64% of them seen just once. The material was peripheral blood mononuclear cells (PBMCs), obtained before the fourth cycle of nivolumab. These receptors were collected from a human donor with classical Hodgkin lymphoma.

This chain connects TRBV4-3 to TRBJ2-5; 11 bases align to TRBD2. Germline CDR1 LGHNA, CDR2 YSLEER. This CDR3 region has 19 residues. V gave up 0 bases and J gave up 1 base; unmatched junction bases: 10. The CDR3 bases are TGCGCCAGCAGCCAAGATCGGCTAGCGGGAGGAGGGTCCCAAGAGACCCAGTACTTC. Its translation is CASSQDRLAGGGSQETQYF.

The V and J genes are TRBV6-5 and TRBJ1-6, with D unresolved. V was pared by 0 bases and J by 10 bases, with 4 bases between. CDR1 and CDR2 (germline): MNHEY, SVGAGI. The CDR3 spans 12 residues. The chain's CDR3 is CASSYSSSPLHF. The CDR3 region has the DNA TGTGCCAGCAGTTACTCGTCCTCACCCCTCCACTTT.

The V call is TRBV28, the J call TRBJ1-3; the D is unclear. Trimming took off 7 bases at V and 0 bases at J, with 4 bases between the two ends. CDR3 length: 12 amino acids. Germline CDR1 and CDR2: MDHEN and SYDVKM. CDR3: CASISSGNTIYF. The CDR3 region has the DNA TGTGCCAGCATCAGCTCTGGAAACACCATATATTTT. The full variable domain, rest sourced from reference TRBV28 and TRBJ1-3, is DVKVTQSSRYLVKRTGEKVFLECVQDMDHENMFWYRQDPGLGLRLIYFSYDVKMKEKGDIPEGYSVSREKKERFSLILESASTNQTSMYLCASISSGNTIYFGEGSWLTVV.

The V and J genes are TRBV28 and TRBJ1-1; possible D gene TRBD1, 6 bases. This CDR3 contains 12 residues. Germline V gene data show CDR1 as MDHEN and CDR2 as SYDVKM. Between the trimmed V and J ends, which lost 5 bases and 11 bases, there was a span of 15 bases. The CDR3, as DNA: TGTGCCAGCAGTCGGGACATGTTAGCCGCTTTCTTT. Its translation is CASSRDMLAAFF.

The V call is TRBV7-2, the J call TRBJ1-5; D possibly corresponds to TRBD1 (5 bases). The CDR3 consists of 17 residues. Trimming left V 4 bases short and J 4 bases short, with 20 bases between. Germline V gives CDR1 SGHTA, CDR2 FQGNSA. The CDR3, as DNA: TGTGCCAGCAGCTCCGGACACTCCGGGGGGGGGAATCAGCCCCAGCATTTT. This translates into CASSSGHSGGGNQPQHF.

The chain has TRBV4-1 and TRBJ2-7; 8 positions agree with TRBD2. From germline, CDR1 is MGHRA and CDR2 YSYEKL. Trimming took 3 bases from V and 2 from J; bases not matched to a gene: 12. The CDR3 sequence is 17 residues long. The CDR3: CASSQGLGLGFTYEQYF. CDR3 in DNA: TGCGCCAGCAGCCAGGGTCTGGGACTAGGTTTCACCTACGAGCAGTACTTC.

This clone turned up a few times. The V and J genes are TRBV19 and TRBJ2-1; TRBD2 matches 10 bases. The CDR3 has 16 residues. The ends lost 7 bases at V and 7 bases at J; junction bases unmatched: 13. CDR1 and CDR2 from the germline V gene are LNHDA and SQIVND (reference sequence). Here the CDR3 reads CASTNSGRSPENEQFF. In nucleotides, the CDR3 is TGTGCCAGTACTAATAGCGGGAGGTCCCCGGAAAATGAGCAGTTCTTC.

V gene TRBV30 combines with J gene TRBJ1-5; D is undetermined. This CDR3 region has 14 residues. Trimming took off 0 bases at V and 0 bases at J, with 6 bases between the two ends. CDR1 and CDR2 (germline): GTSNPN, SVGIG (reference sequence). In nucleotides, the CDR3 is TGTGCCTGGAGTGTTGGTCTTAGCAATCAGCCCCAGCATTTT. Its translation: CAWSVGLSNQPQHF.

In nucleotides, the CDR3 is TGTGCCAGCAGTTTATCGACGAACACTGAAGCTTTCTTT. Protein product: CASSLSTNTEAFF. This chain connects TRBV28 to TRBJ1-1; D ambiguous. This CDR3 has 13 amino acids. Trimming left V 1 base short and J 1 base short, with 4 bases between. CDR1 MDHEN and CDR2 SYDVKM come from the germline V gene. The full variable domain, rest sourced from reference TRBV28 and TRBJ1-1, is DVKVTQSSRYLVKRTGEKVFLECVQDMDHENMFWYRQDPGLGLRLIYFSYDVKMKEKGDIPEGYSVSREKKERFSLILESASTNQTSMYLCASSLSTNTEAFFGQGTRLTVV.

The chain uses TRBV7-2 and TRBJ2-7, with D perhaps matching TRBD2 (6 bases). V dropped 3 bases and J dropped 0 bases, with 12 bases sitting between them. Germline CDR1 SGHTA, CDR2 FQGNSA. The CDR3 consists of 15 residues. This CDR3 is CASSFQRTISYEQYF. CDR3 nucleotide sequence: TGTGCCAGCAGCTTTCAGCGGACTATCTCCTACGAGCAGTACTTC.

This chain connects TRBV5-1 to TRBJ2-1; tentatively, D is TRBD2 (5 bases). From germline, CDR1 is SGHRS and CDR2 YFSETQ. This CDR3 has 14 residues. V lost 5 bases and J 3 bases, leaving 12 bases between the germline ends. CDR3 loop: CASSPGSNYNEQFF. The CDR3 DNA follows: TGCGCCAGCAGTCCGGGGTCTAACTACAATGAGCAGTTCTTC.

The chain recombines TRBV28 with TRBJ2-7; no clear D gene. Deletions cut 3 bases from V and 0 bases from J, with 15 bases between. The germline CDR1 and CDR2 sequences are MDHEN and SYDVKM. This CDR3 is 16 amino acids long. The chain's CDR3 is CASSFGSWVNSYEQYF. The CDR3 DNA sequence: TGTGCCAGCAGTTTTGGGTCCTGGGTCAACTCCTACGAGCAGTACTTC.

J is TRBJ1-4 and V is TRBV4-3, with unresolved D. Trimming removed 3 bases at V and 4 bases at J, with 9 bases between. Germline CDR1 reads LGHNA; CDR2 reads YSLEER. This CDR3 has 14 residues. CDR3 nucleotides: TGCGCCAGCAGCCAGGCATTCGGTAATGAAAAACTGTTTTTT. Amino acid sequence: CASSQAFGNEKLFF.

The V and J genes are TRBV7-2 and TRBJ2-5; perhaps TRBD2 as D (5 bases). The V and J ends lost 4 bases and 6 bases respectively, with 12 bases between them. This CDR3 has 13 residues. Germline loops: CDR1 SGHTA, CDR2 FQGNSA. CDR3 amino acids: CASSYGLGKTQYF. In DNA form, the CDR3 reads TGTGCCAGCAGCTACGGACTGGGGAAGACCCAGTACTTC. Full variable domain (rest looked up from reference TRBV7-2 and TRBJ2-5): GAGVSQSPSNKVTEKGKDVELRCDPISGHTALYWYRQSLGQGLEFLIYFQGNSAPDKSGLPSDRFSAERTGGSVSTLTIQRTQQEDSAVYLCASSYGLGKTQYFGPGTRLLVL.